This T cell receptor beta chain was documented in a study of Graves' ophthalmopathy and Graves' hyperthyroidism. Points on this clonotype: Its antigen is unknown. An end of the junction differs from the germline gene, which may be a read error.

Transcripts of RNA were the source for amplifying TCR beta CDR3 regions. Second-round multiplex PCR came after a first-round RT-PCR that employed HTBI primers. TCRdb itself ran the multiplex PCR reads through MiXCR, one entry per CDR3 protein. The data hold about 48,000 distinct CDR3 sequences, with 50% observed a single time. CDR3 length equals 13 residues. Germline-derived CDR1 and CDR2 are DFQATT and SNEGSKA (reference sequence). If patients had other autoimmune diseases, uncontrolled infections, pregnancy or lactation, they were excluded. Reliance was placed on clinical symptoms, serum thyroxine, TRAb, thyroid ultrasound and orbital computed tomography for diagnosis. PBMCs came from less than 13 ml of fresh peripheral blood. Study-wide findings and caveats: A 13-signature model separated ophthalmopathy from stable hyperthyroidism, just under 90% sensitivity, roughly 80% specificity.

The gene calls are TRBV20-1 and TRBJ1-1; D is undetermined. This receptor was taken from an adult man with Graves' ophthalmopathy. Sample: peripheral blood. This CDR3 is CSARGTQNIEAFF. CDR3 bases: TGCAGTGCTAGAGGAACACAGAACATTGAAGCTTTCTTT.